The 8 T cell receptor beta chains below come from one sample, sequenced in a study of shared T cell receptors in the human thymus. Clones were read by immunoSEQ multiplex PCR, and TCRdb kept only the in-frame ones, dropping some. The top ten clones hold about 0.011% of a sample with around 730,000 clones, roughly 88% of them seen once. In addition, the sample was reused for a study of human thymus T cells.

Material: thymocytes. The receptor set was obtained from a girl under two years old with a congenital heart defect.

This chain's CDR3 is CASSLLLVSQIHEQYF. The CDR3 DNA sequence: TGTGCCAGCAGCTTACTACTAGTTAGTCAGATCCACGAGCAGTACTTC. V and J are TRBV13 and TRBJ2-7; perhaps TRBD2 as D (5 bases). This CDR3 has 16 residues. The V end lost 2 bases, the J end lost 5 bases, and 19 bases lay between the germline ends. From germline, CDR1 is PRHDT and CDR2 FYEKMQ (reference sequence).

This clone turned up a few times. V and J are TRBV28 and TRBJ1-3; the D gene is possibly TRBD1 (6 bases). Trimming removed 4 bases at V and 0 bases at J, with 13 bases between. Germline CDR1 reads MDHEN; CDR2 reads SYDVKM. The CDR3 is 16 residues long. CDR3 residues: CASSSGEFSSGNTIYF. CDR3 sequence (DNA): TGTGCCAGCAGTTCAGGGGAATTCAGCTCTGGAAACACCATATATTTT.

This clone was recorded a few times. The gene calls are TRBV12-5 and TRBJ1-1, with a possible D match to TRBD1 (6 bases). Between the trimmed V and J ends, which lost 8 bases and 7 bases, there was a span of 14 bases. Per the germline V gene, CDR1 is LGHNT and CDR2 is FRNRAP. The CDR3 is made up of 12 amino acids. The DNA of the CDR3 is TGTGCTAGTACACAGGGTCGGGATGAAGCTTTCTTT. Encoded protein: CASTQGRDEAFF. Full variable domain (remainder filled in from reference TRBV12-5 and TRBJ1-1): DARVTQTPRHKVTEMGQEVTMRCQPILGHNTVFWYRQTMMQGLELLAYFRNRAPLDDSGMPKDRFSAEMPDATLATLKIQPSEPRDSAVYFCASTQGRDEAFFGQGTRLTVV.

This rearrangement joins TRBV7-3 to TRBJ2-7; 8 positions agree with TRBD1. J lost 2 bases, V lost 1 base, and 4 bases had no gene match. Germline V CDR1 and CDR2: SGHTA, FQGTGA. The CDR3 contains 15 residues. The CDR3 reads CASSLMGDRTYEQYF. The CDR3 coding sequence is TGTGCCAGCAGCTTAATGGGGGACAGGACCTACGAGCAGTACTTC.

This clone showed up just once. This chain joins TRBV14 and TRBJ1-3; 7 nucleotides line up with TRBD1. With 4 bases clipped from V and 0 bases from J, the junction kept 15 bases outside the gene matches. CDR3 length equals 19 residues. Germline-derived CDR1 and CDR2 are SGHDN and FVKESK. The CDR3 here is CASSLAGQLTHSSGNTIYF. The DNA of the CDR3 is TGTGCCAGCAGCCTCGCGGGACAGCTCACCCACAGCTCTGGAAACACCATATATTTT.

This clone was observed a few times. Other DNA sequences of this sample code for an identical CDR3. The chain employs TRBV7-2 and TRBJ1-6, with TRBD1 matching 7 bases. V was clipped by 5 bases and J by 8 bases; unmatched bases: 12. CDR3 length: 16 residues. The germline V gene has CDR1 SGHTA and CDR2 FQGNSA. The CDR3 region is CASSVDREDYYSPLHF. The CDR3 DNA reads TGTGCCAGCAGCGTTGACAGGGAGGATTATTATTCACCCCTCCACTTT.

The DNA of the CDR3 is TGTGCCAGCAGTTTCTTGACGGTGACTAGCACAGATACGCAGTATTTT. This sequence encodes CASSFLTVTSTDTQYF. The rearrangement links TRBV28 to TRBJ2-3; unclear D gene. V gave up 3 bases and J gave up 0 bases, with 13 bases separating them. The CDR3 consists of 16 residues. Germline V gene data show CDR1 as MDHEN and CDR2 as SYDVKM.

This CDR3 is CASSDRTSGGKGDQETQYF. The DNA of the CDR3 is TGTGCCAGCAGTGACCGGACTAGCGGGGGTAAAGGGGACCAAGAGACCCAGTACTTC. J is TRBJ2-5 and V is TRBV6-1; 13 bases are a match to TRBD2. V was pared by 3 bases and J by 0 bases, with 10 bases of the junction left unmatched. CDR1 and CDR2 (germline): MNHNS, SASEGT. The CDR3 runs to 19 residues.